The entry below describes one T cell receptor (beta chain). Its antigen is still unknown. The primer mix had 60 Vbeta and 13 Jbeta primers. Measured with immunoSEQ multiplex PCR; TCRdb has only the in-frame clones, and not every one. The sample includes approximately 170,000 clones, about 80% of them seen just once. The data were taken from a study of cytomegalovirus exposure and HLA in healthy donors. Regarding the study as a whole: Exclusion applied to some V segments, including TRBV6-2 and TRBV6-3, as they were indistinguishable.

This CDR3 comprises 16 residues. Unmatched junction bases numbered 6, after V lost 2 bases and J lost 3 bases. Germline lookup yields CDR1 LNHDA and CDR2 SQIVND (reference sequence). V is TRBV19 and J is TRBJ1-5; 8 bases fit TRBD1. The origin of this receptor is a man between 40 and 49 years old in good health and CMV-seronegative. The sequenced material came from PBMCs. Here the CDR3 DNA reads TGTGCCAGTAGTATAAGACAGGGGTTTAACAATCAGCCCCAGCATTTT. Its translation is CASSIRQGFNNQPQHF.